Presented here are 20 T cell receptor beta chains from one specimen sequenced in a study of shared clonotypes between healthy human individuals. Produced via immunoSEQ multiplex PCR; TCRdb's table is partial and in-frame only. The sample contains around 2.1 million clones, approximately 95% of which appear only once. Input material: naive CD4+ T cells sorted from blood. The subset was: CD45RA+ positively selected. The receptors come from a man aged 18 to 29 in good health.

This rearrangement joins TRBV28 to TRBJ1-2; D is undetermined. The germline gives CDR1 MDHEN, CDR2 SYDVKM. V was shortened by 6 bases and J by 5 bases, with 16 bases between the two germline ends. The CDR3 consists of 14 residues. The CDR3 sequence: CASSSGVSRYGYTF. In DNA, the CDR3 is TGTGCCAGCAGCAGCGGAGTCTCAAGGTATGGCTACACCTTC.

The chain couples TRBV7-8 to TRBJ2-1; perhaps TRBD2 as D (7 bases). There are 14 residues in the CDR3. The ends were cut back, 2 bases at V and 8 bases at J, with 13 bases in the middle. Germline V gene sequence: CDR1 SGHVS, CDR2 FQNEAQ. CDR3 loop: CASSLRGGLYEQFF. The CDR3, as DNA: TGTGCCAGCAGCTTAAGGGGGGGGCTCTATGAGCAGTTCTTC.

This chain links TRBV30 with TRBJ1-4, with D unresolved. The CDR3 is made up of 13 amino acids. V dropped 0 bases and J dropped 8 bases, with 10 bases sitting between them. Germline V gives CDR1 GTSNPN, CDR2 SVGIG (reference sequence). The CDR3 is CAWSVGMSEKLFF. The CDR3 bases are TGTGCCTGGAGTGTAGGGATGTCAGAAAAACTGTTTTTT.

V usage is TRBV7-2 and J usage is TRBJ2-2; D remains ambiguous. The V gene's germline CDR1 is SGHTA and CDR2 FQGNSA. V lost 0 bases and J lost 0, with 5 bases in between. The CDR3 has 15 amino acids. The CDR3 sequence: CASSLAGSNTGELFF. The DNA for the CDR3 is TGTGCCAGCAGCTTAGCGGGATCGAACACCGGGGAGCTGTTTTTT.

The genes are TRBV30 and TRBJ1-4; TRBD1 aligns across 11 bases. The length of the CDR3 is 12 residues. Trimming removed 2 bases from V and 16 bases from J; junction bases left unmatched: 6. The germline gives CDR1 GTSNPN, CDR2 SVGIG (reference sequence). The CDR3 bases are TGTGCCTGGAGTCCGGACAGGGGGCAGCAGTTTTTT. Its translation: CAWSPDRGQQFF.

This chain connects TRBV2 to TRBJ1-6; 7 positions match TRBD1. The ends lost 4 bases at V and 9 bases at J; junction bases unmatched: 12. The V gene's germline CDR1 is SNHLY and CDR2 FYNNEI. The CDR3 has 16 residues. CDR3 bases: TGTGCCAGCAGTGCGGAACTGACAGGGAATGGTTCACCCCTCCACTTT. As protein: CASSAELTGNGSPLHF.

V and J are TRBV7-8 and TRBJ1-2, with D perhaps TRBD1 (6 bases). The ends were cut back, 6 bases at V and 2 bases at J, with 10 bases in the middle. CDR1 is SGHVS and CDR2 is FQNEAQ in the germline V gene. The CDR3 spans 13 residues. DNA of the CDR3: TGTGCCAGCAGTGCCGACAGGAACTATGGCTACACCTTC. Residues: CASSADRNYGYTF. Variable domain in full (rest from reference TRBV7-8 and TRBJ1-2): GAGVSQSPRYKVAKRGQDVALRCDPISGHVSLFWYQQALGQGPEFLTYFQNEAQLDKSGLPSDRFFAERPEGSVSTLKIQRTQQEDSAVYLCASSADRNYGYTFGSGTRLTVV.

This sequence joins TRBV11-2 and TRBJ2-5; D is unresolved. V dropped 8 bases and J dropped 0 bases, with 10 bases sitting between them. Per germline, CDR1 SGHAT and CDR2 FQNNGV. The CDR3 runs 13 residues. The CDR3 DNA reads TGTGCCAGCGGCGTCGGTAACCAAGAGACCCAGTACTTC. It translates to CASGVGNQETQYF. The variable domain in full, with the rest retrieved from reference TRBV11-2 and TRBJ2-5, is EAGVAQSPRYKIIEKRQSVAFWCNPISGHATLYWYQQILGQGPKLLIQFQNNGVVDDSQLPKDRFSAERLKGVDSTLKIQPAKLEDSAVYLCASGVGNQETQYFGPGTRLLVL.

As regards this clone: This sample also contains other DNA sequences that code for the same CDR3. The chain uses TRBV11-2 and TRBJ2-7; D is undetermined. This CDR3 is 12 amino acids long. V was cut by 1 base and J by 5 bases, with 6 bases left in between. Germline assignment: CDR1 SGHAT and CDR2 FQNNGV. The CDR3 is CASSLGGHEQYF. The CDR3 region has the DNA TGTGCCAGCAGCTTAGGTGGACACGAGCAGTACTTC.

This clone was observed a single time. The genes are TRBV5-1 and TRBJ2-1, with D tentatively TRBD1 or TRBD2 (5 bases each). The CDR3 has 12 amino acids. Trimming removed 4 bases from V and 6 bases from J, with 8 bases in between. CDR1 and CDR2 (germline): SGHRS, YFSETQ. The CDR3 loop reads CASSLGTNEQFF. CDR3 sequence (DNA): TGCGCCAGCAGCCTCGGGACCAATGAGCAGTTCTTC.

The chain has TRBV5-1 and TRBJ1-1; TRBD1 might be the D (5 bases). V gave up 4 bases and J gave up 1 base, with 8 bases separating them. Germline V gene lookup returns CDR1 SGHRS and CDR2 YFSETQ. This CDR3 contains 13 residues. CDR3 residues: CASSMTENTEAFF. The CDR3 region has the DNA TGCGCCAGCAGCATGACAGAGAACACTGAAGCTTTCTTT.

The rearrangement uses TRBV6-1 and TRBJ1-3, with 9 positions matching TRBD1. The germline gives CDR1 MNHNS, CDR2 SASEGT. J gave up 3 bases and V 5 bases, and 5 bases lay outside the gene matches. The CDR3 is 15 residues long. CDR3 bases: TGTGCCAGCAGTCCACAGGGGGCGGGTGGAAACACCATATATTTT. Protein product: CASSPQGAGGNTIYF.

The J gene is TRBJ1-2, the V gene TRBV30, with D perhaps TRBD1 (5 bases). Germline V CDR1 and CDR2: GTSNPN, SVGIG (reference sequence). The CDR3 consists of 12 residues. Trimming removed 7 bases from V and 4 bases from J, with 13 bases in between. The CDR3 region is CAFTRVSYGYTF. The CDR3 DNA is TGTGCCTTTACCAGGGTGAGCTATGGCTACACCTTC.

J is TRBJ2-5 and V is TRBV18; D call uncertain. Germline-derived CDR1 and CDR2 are KGHSH and LQKENI. V lost 0 bases and J lost 5, with 10 bases in between. This CDR3 region has 14 residues. The CDR3 is CASSPPALSETQYF. In nucleotides, the CDR3 is TGTGCCAGCTCACCACCGGCTCTTTCGGAGACCCAGTACTTC.

As for this clone: Other DNA variants within this sample encode the same CDR3. V is TRBV5-5 and J is TRBJ2-2; D remains ambiguous. CDR1 is SGHKS and CDR2 is YYEKEE in the germline V gene (reference sequence). CDR3 length: 14 amino acids. Trimming stripped 3 bases from V and 2 bases from J, with 8 bases between. DNA of the CDR3: TGTGCCAGCAGCTCGACGGGTAACACCGGGGAGCTGTTTTTT. It encodes CASSSTGNTGELFF.

The gene calls are TRBV28 and TRBJ2-2; D ambiguous. This CDR3 has 15 residues. Trimming stripped 3 bases from V and 2 bases from J, with 10 bases between. CDR1 is MDHEN, CDR2 SYDVKM, per germline. The CDR3 reads CASSLVGLNTGELFF. The DNA for the CDR3 is TGTGCCAGCAGTTTGGTAGGGCTTAACACCGGGGAGCTGTTTTTT.

Here the CDR3 reads CASSLKRVGFTDTQYF. CDR3 DNA: TGTGCCAGCAGCTTGAAGCGAGTAGGCTTTACAGATACGCAGTATTTT. The gene calls are TRBV5-4 and TRBJ2-3; no clear D. This CDR3 contains 16 residues. Germline CDR1 SGHNT, CDR2 YYREEE (reference sequence). The germline V and J ends were trimmed by 1 base and 3 bases, with 15 bases remaining between them. Full variable domain (outside the CDR3, taken from reference TRBV5-4 and TRBJ2-3): ETGVTQSPTHLIKTRGQQVTLRCSSQSGHNTVSWYQQALGQGPQFIFQYYREEENGRGNFPPRFSGLQFPNYSSELNVNALELDDSALYLCASSLKRVGFTDTQYFGPGTRLTVL.

The V gene is TRBV11-2, the J gene TRBJ1-6; D unresolved. This CDR3 has 18 residues. Germline-derived CDR1 and CDR2 are SGHAT and FQNNGV. The germline V and J ends were trimmed by 5 bases and 0 bases, with 17 bases remaining between them. CDR3 DNA sequence: TGTGCCAGCAGCGACCGGGCCTTCCTTAGCTCCTATAATTCACCCCTCCACTTT. Its translation is CASSDRAFLSSYNSPLHF. The variable domain in full, with the rest retrieved from reference TRBV11-2 and TRBJ1-6, is EAGVAQSPRYKIIEKRQSVAFWCNPISGHATLYWYQQILGQGPKLLIQFQNNGVVDDSQLPKDRFSAERLKGVDSTLKIQPAKLEDSAVYLCASSDRAFLSSYNSPLHFGNGTRLTVT.

As concerns this clone: The junction departs from the called germline gene at one end, perhaps through a read error. This sample also contains other DNA sequences that code for the same CDR3. The chain is built from TRBV7-7 and TRBJ2-5; 7 nucleotides agree with TRBD2. CDR3 length equals 16 residues. Per germline, CDR1 SSHAT and CDR2 FNYEAQ (reference sequence). In DNA, the CDR3 is TGTGCTAGCAGCTTAGGAGTAGCGGGCGTACAAGAGACCCAGTACTTC. Its protein product is CASSLGVAGVQETQYF. Drawing the rest from reference TRBV7-7 and TRBJ2-5, the complete variable domain is GAGVSQSPRYKVTKRGQDVTLRCDPISSHATLYWYQQALGQGPEFLTYFNYEAQPDKSGLPSDRFSAERPEGSISTLTIQRTEQRDSAMYRCASSLGVAGVQETQYFGPGTRLLVL.

CDR3 coding DNA: TGTGCCAGTAGTAGACTGGACGTAAACACTGAAGCTTTCTTT. Protein sequence: CASSRLDVNTEAFF. This chain links TRBV19 with TRBJ1-1; D unclear. The V end was cut by 4 bases, the J end by 2 bases, with 11 bases between. There are 14 residues in the CDR3. Germline loops: CDR1 LNHDA, CDR2 SQIVND (reference sequence).